The source of this T cell receptor beta chain is a study of T-cell reconstitution after alpha-beta-depleted transplantation in children. TCRbeta library construction was performed incorporating unique molecular identifiers. TCRdb fed the PCR reads into MiXCR, producing one record per CDR3 protein. This sample carries about 610,000 distinct CDR3 sequences, roughly a tenth of them seen once, and the ten largest clones take about 4.2%. This clonotype appeared many times. V was pared by 4 bases and J by 3 bases, with 15 bases between. Germline V CDR1 and CDR2: SGHTA, FQGNSA. The CDR3 has 16 residues. This sequence was found in a human donor who donated a stem cell graft to a child with acute myeloid leukemia. Sequencing used PBMCs from the stem cell graft donor, obtained from the stem cell graft. V gene TRBV7-2 combines with J gene TRBJ1-4; no firm D call. CDR3: CASSSLIGRPNEKLFF. CDR3 coding DNA: TGTGCCAGCAGCTCCCTTATCGGGCGGCCTAATGAAAAACTGTTTTTT. The complete variable domain, with remaining parts taken from reference TRBV7-2 and TRBJ1-4, reads GAGVSQSPSNKVTEKGKDVELRCDPISGHTALYWYRQSLGQGLEFLIYFQGNSAPDKSGLPSDRFSAERTGGSVSTLTIQRTQQEDSAVYLCASSSLIGRPNEKLFFGSGTQLSVL.